These 25 T cell receptor beta chains came from one sample sequenced in a study of T cells in Graves' hyperthyroidism and ophthalmopathy. Amplification yielded TCR beta CDR3 regions, with RNA transcripts as the source. A first-round RT-PCR of the TCR CDR3 used the HTBI primer set. TCRdb fed the multiplex PCR reads into MiXCR, producing one record per CDR3 protein. Of roughly 98,000 distinct CDR3 sequences detected, about 37% appear once; the ten largest clones hold roughly 10%. Material for sequencing was peripheral blood or thyroid tissue (not recorded which). The receptors were gathered from a woman in her 30s with Graves' hyperthyroidism.

This clonotype was counted many times. This chain connects TRBV7-3 to TRBJ2-3, with 14 bases that match TRBD2. After removal of 5 bases from V and 6 bases from J, the junction contained 4 bases not matched to a gene. The CDR3 is 15 residues long. Germline V gene lookup returns CDR1 SGHTA and CDR2 FQGTGA. CDR3 DNA sequence: TGTGCCAGCAGCCCGGGGACTAGCGGGAGTGATACGCAGTATTTT. Protein: CASSPGTSGSDTQYF.

This chain links TRBV2 with TRBJ2-7; D perhaps matches TRBD2 (6 bases). This CDR3 spans 15 amino acids. The V gene lost 5 bases and the J gene lost 6 bases, with 20 bases spanning the gap. Germline V gives CDR1 SNHLY, CDR2 FYNNEI. The CDR3 sequence: CASSLLGGETSEQYF. The CDR3 coding sequence is TGTGCCAGCAGTCTTCTCGGCGGGGAGACCTCCGAGCAGTACTTC.

The table lists this clonotype with many counts. This may be a read error: a much more frequent sequence differs by one nucleotide. The rearrangement uses TRBV7-6 and TRBJ1-4; D unclear. The CDR3 extends over 11 amino acids. Per the germline V gene, CDR1 is SGHVS and CDR2 is FNYEAQ. CDR3 amino acids: CTSSSARKLFF. CDR3 sequence (DNA): TGTACCAGCAGCTCCGCCCGAAAACTGTTTTTT.

This clonotype was counted between two and nine times. CDR3 protein: CASSQEGALSYEQYF. In nucleotides, the CDR3 is TGTGCCAGCAGCCAAGAAGGGGCCCTCTCCTACGAGCAGTACTTC. The J gene is TRBJ2-7, the V gene TRBV13; D perhaps matches TRBD1 (5 bases). CDR3 length: 15 residues. V lost 5 bases and J 0 bases, leaving 14 bases between the germline ends. The germline V gene encodes CDR1 PRHDT and CDR2 FYEKMQ (reference sequence).

This clonotype was detected only a few times. The chain employs TRBV24-1 and TRBJ2-1, with D perhaps given as TRBD1 or TRBD2 (5 bases each). V lost 3 bases and J lost 11, with 16 bases in between. This CDR3 is built from 14 residues. Germline CDR1 KGHDR, CDR2 SFDVKD. The CDR3 protein is CATSDPGPTSQQFF. The CDR3 DNA reads as TGTGCCACCAGTGATCCGGGACCGACATCACAGCAGTTCTTC.

This clonotype was seen at least ten times. The chain uses TRBV10-3 and TRBJ1-4; TRBD1 matches 7 bases. After removal of 0 bases from V and 8 bases from J, the junction contained 3 bases not matched to a gene. Germline V gene sequence: CDR1 ENHRY, CDR2 SYGVKD. The CDR3 has 14 residues. The CDR3 spells CAISESGQSEKLFF. CDR3 nucleotides: TGTGCCATCAGTGAGTCGGGACAGTCGGAAAAACTGTTTTTT.

This clonotype rates as medium-sized. This chain uses TRBV19 with TRBJ1-2, with no clear D. V shed 6 bases and J shed 4 bases, with 15 bases lying between them. CDR3 length equals 14 residues. Germline CDR1 LNHDA, CDR2 SQIVND (reference sequence). This CDR3 is CASRTTEAVYGYTF. CDR3 bases: TGTGCCAGTAGGACCACGGAAGCGGTCTATGGCTACACCTTC.

This clonotype showed up just a few times. The rearrangement joins TRBV3-1 to TRBJ2-2, with TRBD2 matching 8 bases. The CDR3 spans 16 residues. Per the germline V gene, CDR1 is LGHDT and CDR2 is YNNKEL (reference sequence). V gave up 1 base and J gave up 7 bases; unmatched junction bases: 8. The CDR3 here is CASSQVPAGEVGELFF. The CDR3 coding sequence is TGTGCCAGCAGCCAAGTCCCAGCGGGAGAGGTCGGGGAGCTGTTTTTT.

By sample fraction, this clonotype is medium-sized (0.01 to 0.1%). The chain links TRBV10-1 to TRBJ2-5; D is unclear. V shed 0 bases and J shed 1 base, with 3 bases lying between them. Germline V CDR1 and CDR2: WNHNN, SYGVQD (reference sequence). The CDR3 is 13 residues long. CDR3 amino acids: CASSESTQETQYF. The DNA of the CDR3 is TGCGCCAGCAGTGAGTCGACCCAAGAGACCCAGTACTTC.

CDR3 DNA sequence: TGTGCCAGCAACAAACTAGCGGGTCCGTACAATGAGCAGTTCTTC. It encodes CASNKLAGPYNEQFF. The rearrangement links TRBV7-2 to TRBJ2-1, with 9 bases fitting TRBD2. The CDR3 totals 15 residues. Germline V gene data show CDR1 as SGHTA and CDR2 as FQGNSA. V lost 7 bases and J lost 4; bases outside the gene matches: 8.

This clonotype was seen repeatedly, ten times or more. This sequence joins TRBV28 and TRBJ1-6; 9 positions agree with TRBD1. V shed 4 bases and J 5 bases; nucleotides not matched to a gene: 0. Per germline, CDR1 MDHEN and CDR2 SYDVKM. The CDR3 runs 14 residues. CDR3 nucleotides: TGTGCCAGCAGTTACAGGGGGCATAATTCACCCCTCCACTTT. Residues: CASSYRGHNSPLHF.

The V call is TRBV7-2, the J call TRBJ2-7; 11 nucleotides align to TRBD2. Trimming removed 11 bases from V and 3 bases from J; junction bases left unmatched: 12. Germline V lookup: CDR1 SGHTA, CDR2 FQGNSA. The CDR3 consists of 15 residues. DNA of the CDR3: TGTGCCTGCGCGGGAGTAGCGGGAGGGGTCTACGAGCAGTACTTC. It specifies CACAGVAGGVYEQYF.

In this sample, this clonotype turned up many times. The chain links TRBV9 to TRBJ1-2; 7 bases are shared with TRBD1. Trimming removed 0 bases from V and 7 bases from J; junction bases left unmatched: 9. The CDR3 runs 15 residues. Germline lookup yields CDR1 SGDLS and CDR2 YYNGEE. The CDR3 sequence is CASSVGLGGEGGYTF. Written as DNA, the CDR3 is TGTGCCAGCAGCGTAGGACTAGGGGGCGAGGGTGGCTACACCTTC. Based on the CDR3 plus reference TRBV9 and TRBJ1-2, the full variable domain is DSGVTQTPKHLITATGQRVTLRCSPRSGDLSVYWYQQSLDQGLQFLIQYYNGEERAKGNILERFSAQQFPDLHSELNLSSLELGDSALYFCASSVGLGGEGGYTFGSGTRLTVV.

The chain recombines TRBV6-1 with TRBJ1-3; no clear D gene. Trimming shortened V by 9 bases and J by 4 bases, and 16 bases separated the two germline ends. Germline CDR1 is MNHNS and CDR2 is SASEGT. This CDR3 is 14 amino acids long. The CDR3 sequence: CASLAGGQGNTIYF. The CDR3 coding sequence is TGTGCCAGTCTAGCGGGAGGGCAAGGAAACACCATATATTTT.

This clonotype was counted many times. The chain joins TRBV2 to TRBJ2-5; 7 nucleotides match TRBD1. The V segment lost 7 bases and the J segment 4 bases; nucleotides outside the gene matches: 6. The CDR3 has 13 amino acids. Germline lookup yields CDR1 SNHLY and CDR2 FYNNEI. The CDR3 region has the DNA TGTGCCAGCACCCTCGACAGGGTAGAGACCCAGTACTTC. Translating it yields CASTLDRVETQYF. Full variable domain (outside the CDR3, taken from reference TRBV2 and TRBJ2-5): EPEVTQTPSHQVTQMGQEVILRCVPISNHLYFYWYRQILGQKVEFLVSFYNNEISEKSEIFDDQFSVERPDGSNFTLKIRSTKLEDSAMYFCASTLDRVETQYFGPGTRLLVL.

The CDR3 DNA sequence: TGCAGTGCTAGAGGGCGGGAGGGCCGCCACGAGCAGTACTTC. Translated: CSARGREGRHEQYF. The genes are TRBV20-1 and TRBJ2-7; the match to TRBD2 covers 9 bases. Germline CDR1 and CDR2: DFQATT and SNEGSKA (reference sequence). The CDR3 is 14 residues long. V was clipped by 1 base and J by 5 bases; unmatched bases: 6.

For this clonotype: A single base separates this from a much larger clone, so it may be a read error. The rearrangement uses TRBV4-3 and TRBJ1-1; no clear D gene. This CDR3 spans 14 amino acids. Germline-derived CDR1 and CDR2 are LGHNA and YSLEER. In DNA, the CDR3 is TGCGCCGGCAGCCAAGTCGTGGGTTACCCCTTGGCTTTCTTT. It translates to CAGSQVVGYPLAFF.

This clonotype was observed many times. J is TRBJ2-7 and V is TRBV13; perhaps TRBD2 as D (6 bases). CDR3 length: 12 residues. The V gene's germline CDR1 is PRHDT and CDR2 FYEKMQ (reference sequence). The V end was cut by 7 bases, the J end by 1 base, with 8 bases between. CDR3 DNA: TGTGCCAGCACACGGGGGTCCTACGAGCAGTACTTC. It is translated as CASTRGSYEQYF.

The chain is built from TRBV29-1 and TRBJ1-1, with D perhaps matching TRBD1 (6 bases). The CDR3 sequence is 10 residues long. CDR1 and CDR2 (germline): SQVTM, ANQGSEA. The V end was cut by 6 bases, the J end by 8 bases, with 10 bases between. The CDR3 sequence is CSVQGTEAFF. The CDR3 DNA reads as TGCAGCGTACAGGGTACGGAAGCTTTCTTT.

In its sample, this clonotype was seen many times. For the CDR3, the DNA is TGTGCCATCAGTGAGTCCAGGGGGTATAGCAATCAGCCCCAGCATTTT. Translation: CAISESRGYSNQPQHF. This chain links TRBV10-3 with TRBJ1-5; 7 bases are shared with TRBD1. This CDR3 contains 16 residues. Per germline, CDR1 ENHRY and CDR2 SYGVKD. The V gene end was trimmed by 0 bases and the J gene end by 0 bases; junction bases not matched to a gene: 2.

As to this clonotype: At one end the junction does not follow the germline gene, possibly because of a read error. This chain connects TRBV10-3 to TRBJ2-2; D may match TRBD1 or TRBD2 (5 bases each). In germline, CDR1 is ENHRY, CDR2 SYGVKD. CDR3 size: 16 residues. The chain's CDR3 is CAISGSIGQDTGELFF. As DNA, the CDR3 is TGTGCCATCAGTGGGTCTATAGGACAAGACACCGGGGAGCTGTTCTTT.

CDR3 amino acids: CASLDQFNEKLFF. DNA for the CDR3: TGTGCCAGCTTGGATCAGTTTAATGAAAAACTGTTTTTT. The chain employs TRBV2 and TRBJ1-4; D is ambiguous. V was pared by 8 bases and J by 4 bases, with 11 bases between. The germline V gene encodes CDR1 SNHLY and CDR2 FYNNEI. The CDR3 spans 13 residues.

This clonotype was detected many times. The rearrangement uses TRBV7-2 and TRBJ2-2; no clear D. In germline, CDR1 is SGHTA, CDR2 FQGNSA. This CDR3 spans 14 amino acids. Trimming shortened V by 1 base and J by 1 base, and 4 bases separated the two germline ends. CDR3 in amino acids: CASSLGQNTGELFF. Written as DNA, the CDR3 is TGTGCCAGCAGCTTAGGACAGAACACCGGGGAGCTGTTTTTT.

This clonotype was observed at least ten times. In DNA form, the CDR3 reads TGCGCCAGCAGCCCCAGGGGGCGTCTGGCGGTACCCTATAATTCACCCCTCCACTTT. Encoded protein: CASSPRGRLAVPYNSPLHF. This chain links TRBV4-1 with TRBJ1-6, with 8 bases identical to TRBD1. Germline-derived CDR1 and CDR2 are MGHRA and YSYEKL. V gave up 4 bases and J gave up 2 bases; unmatched junction bases: 13. The length of the CDR3 is 19 residues.

The J gene is TRBJ1-1, the V gene TRBV29-1; possibly TRBD1 for D (5 bases). The CDR3 runs to 12 residues. Trimming removed 8 bases from V and 4 bases from J, with 14 bases in between. Germline CDR1 and CDR2: SQVTM and ANQGSEA. The CDR3: CSHAGSTTEAFF. The CDR3 DNA sequence: TGCAGCCACGCAGGGTCGACCACTGAAGCTTTCTTT.